Each of the 21 T cell receptor beta chains below was sequenced from the same sample in a study of blood T cell repertoires in COVID-19. TCRdb keeps only in-frame clones here, not all; method: immunoSEQ multiplex PCR. Among around 140,000 clones listed, around 88% were seen once. Sequencing input: peripheral blood. The receptors stem from a woman aged 60-75 years with acute or convalescent COVID-19.

The V call is TRBV10-3, the J call TRBJ2-2; tentative D call: TRBD2 (7 bases). This CDR3 spans 16 amino acids. Deletions cut 3 bases from V and 7 bases from J, with 18 bases between. Per the germline V gene, CDR1 is ENHRY and CDR2 is SYGVKD. The CDR3 bases are TGTGCCATCAGTGATTCACGTGGGGGGGCCGGCGGGGAGCTGTTTTTT. As protein: CAISDSRGGAGGELFF.

The rearrangement links TRBV5-1 to TRBJ2-7; 9 bases are shared with TRBD1. The CDR3 totals 15 residues. V gave up 0 bases and J gave up 7 bases; unmatched junction bases: 8. The germline V gene has CDR1 SGHRS and CDR2 YFSETQ. The CDR3: CASSLAGQGPLEQYF. CDR3 nucleotides: TGCGCCAGCAGCTTGGCGGGACAGGGTCCCTTGGAGCAGTACTTC.

The genes are TRBV4-1 and TRBJ1-6, with 8 bases matching TRBD1. V lost 0 bases, J lost 7 bases, and 2 bases stayed unmatched. The CDR3 covers 15 residues. Germline V lookup: CDR1 MGHRA, CDR2 YSYEKL. CDR3 region: CASSQEGQVNSPLHF. CDR3 nucleotides: TGCGCCAGCAGCCAAGAGGGACAGGTCAATTCACCCCTCCACTTT.

This clone was counted between two and nine times. The chain uses TRBV6-2 or TRBV6-3 and TRBJ1-1; D call uncertain. Per germline, CDR1 MNHEY and CDR2 SVGEGT. Trimming left V 4 bases short and J 7 bases short, with 10 bases between. The CDR3 covers 12 residues. CDR3 bases: TGTGCCAGCAGTTCAACTCGGGGTGAAGCTTTCTTT. This codes for CASSSTRGEAFF.

The chain joins TRBV7-2 to TRBJ2-3, with 9 bases fitting TRBD1. Germline assignment: CDR1 SGHTA and CDR2 FQGNSA. V shed 6 bases, J shed 5 bases, and the junction held 6 bases outside the gene matches. The CDR3 runs to 14 residues. CDR3 loop: CASSSDRGGDTQYF. CDR3 bases: TGTGCCAGCAGTTCGGACAGGGGAGGAGATACGCAGTATTTT. The full variable domain, completed using reference TRBV7-2 and TRBJ2-3, is GAGVSQSPSNKVTEKGKDVELRCDPISGHTALYWYRQSLGQGLEFLIYFQGNSAPDKSGLPSDRFSAERTGGSVSTLTIQRTQQEDSAVYLCASSSDRGGDTQYFGPGTRLTVL.

The V call is TRBV7-2, the J call TRBJ2-7; no clear D gene. The CDR3 loop spans 14 amino acids. The germline V gene has CDR1 SGHTA and CDR2 FQGNSA. V was clipped by 2 bases and J by 5 bases, with 13 bases between them. The DNA of the CDR3 is TGTGCCAGCAGCTTACTGTCAGCGCCCGACGAGCAGTACTTC. Protein sequence: CASSLLSAPDEQYF. Full variable domain (remainder filled in from reference TRBV7-2 and TRBJ2-7): GAGVSQSPSNKVTEKGKDVELRCDPISGHTALYWYRQSLGQGLEFLIYFQGNSAPDKSGLPSDRFSAERTGGSVSTLTIQRTQQEDSAVYLCASSLLSAPDEQYFGPGTRLTVT.

The CDR3 nucleotides read TGTGCCAGCAGCGCTAAATTCGGGACTCCCAACGTCCTGACTTTC. This encodes CASSAKFGTPNVLTF. The chain carries TRBV11-1 and TRBJ2-6; TRBD2 might be the D (6 bases). The CDR3 sequence is 15 residues long. The germline V gene encodes CDR1 SGHAT and CDR2 FQDESV (reference sequence). V lost 5 bases and J 8 bases, leaving 16 bases between the germline ends.

The chain is built from TRBV6-5 and TRBJ2-5, with a tentative D call TRBD2 (5 bases). Germline V gives CDR1 MNHEY, CDR2 SVGAGI. The CDR3 totals 13 residues. V shed 2 bases and J shed 4 bases, with 8 bases lying between them. In nucleotides, the CDR3 is TGTGCCAGCAGTTACCCGGGGTTAGAGACCCAGTACTTC. Its translation: CASSYPGLETQYF.

This chain links TRBV5-4 with TRBJ2-5; TRBD2 might be the D (5 bases). V lost 0 bases to trimming and J lost 5 bases, with 11 bases between them. CDR1 and CDR2 from the germline V gene are SGHNT and YYREEE (reference sequence). CDR3 length equals 14 residues. This chain's CDR3 is CASSLVIGSETQYF. CDR3 nucleotides: TGTGCCAGCAGCTTGGTAATTGGGAGCGAGACCCAGTACTTC.

J is TRBJ1-3 and V is TRBV7-8; D is possibly TRBD1 (6 bases). Germline V gene sequence: CDR1 SGHVS, CDR2 FQNEAQ. Trimming removed 4 bases at V and 0 bases at J, with 13 bases between. CDR3 length equals 16 residues. CDR3 sequence reads: CASSSLQGFSGNTIYF. Here the CDR3 DNA reads TGTGCCAGCAGCTCTTTACAGGGTTTCTCTGGAAACACCATATATTTT.

CDR3 DNA sequence: TGTGCCAGCTCACCGGACTGGGGAACCTATAATTCACCCCTCCACTTT. It encodes CASSPDWGTYNSPLHF. The chain couples TRBV18 to TRBJ1-6, with no clear D. This CDR3 has 16 residues. Germline-derived CDR1 and CDR2 are KGHSH and LQKENI. V shed 3 bases and J shed 2 bases, with 11 bases lying between them.

The rearrangement uses TRBV6-5 and TRBJ1-1; 7 bases line up with TRBD1. Germline lookup yields CDR1 MNHEY and CDR2 SVGAGI. This CDR3 spans 13 amino acids. After removal of 6 bases from V and 3 bases from J, the junction contained 4 bases not matched to a gene. Here the CDR3 DNA reads TGTGCCAGCAGACATACAGGGGACACTGAAGCTTTCTTT. As protein: CASRHTGDTEAFF.

The chain couples TRBV6-1 to TRBJ1-2, with D uncertain. The CDR3 has 11 amino acids. CDR1 is MNHNS and CDR2 is SASEGT in the germline V gene. The V and J ends lost 1 base and 8 bases respectively, with 5 bases between them. The CDR3 nucleotides read TGTGCCAGCAGTGAAGTAGCGGGCTACACCTTC. Translation: CASSEVAGYTF.

The CDR3 sequence: CAWRPRTGTYEQYF. CDR3 bases: TGTGCCTGGAGACCCAGGACAGGGACCTACGAGCAGTACTTC. V and J are TRBV30 and TRBJ2-7; 8 bases line up with TRBD1. The J segment lost 2 bases and the V segment lost 3 bases, leaving 6 bases of the junction unmatched. CDR1 and CDR2 from the germline V gene are GTSNPN and SVGIG (reference sequence). This CDR3 comprises 14 residues.

The CDR3 reads CASSLSYRQGNEQFF. The CDR3 coding sequence is TGCGCCAGCAGCCTTTCATATCGACAGGGCAATGAGCAGTTCTTC. The V call is TRBV4-1, the J call TRBJ2-1; 7 bases are shared with TRBD1. J was trimmed by 6 bases and V by 4 bases; bases with no gene match: 9. This CDR3 has 15 residues. Per the germline V gene, CDR1 is MGHRA and CDR2 is YSYEKL.

The V gene is TRBV18, the J gene TRBJ2-6; the match to TRBD1 covers 9 bases. V was clipped by 6 bases and J by 0 bases; unmatched bases: 9. CDR1 and CDR2 from the germline V gene are KGHSH and LQKENI. There are 18 residues in the CDR3. This CDR3 is CASSRGTGLYSGANVLTF. Written as DNA, the CDR3 is TGTGCCAGCTCCCGGGGGACAGGGTTATACTCTGGGGCCAACGTCCTGACTTTC.

The CDR3 region has the DNA TGTGCCAGCAGGCGATTGGCGGGCACCGGGGAGCTGTTTTTT. Translating gives CASRRLAGTGELFF. The chain uses TRBV11-2 and TRBJ2-2; tentative D call: TRBD2 (5 bases). V lost 6 bases, J lost 4 bases, and 12 bases lay in between. Per germline, CDR1 SGHAT and CDR2 FQNNGV. CDR3 length equals 14 residues.

The chain is built from TRBV7-9 and TRBJ2-7; 8 bases fit TRBD1. Germline CDR1 SEHNR, CDR2 FQNEAQ (reference sequence). The CDR3 contains 15 residues. The V and J ends lost 3 bases and 6 bases, in that order; junction bases with no gene match: 10. CDR3 residues: CASSFLTGEVGEQYF. In nucleotides, the CDR3 is TGTGCCAGCAGCTTCCTGACAGGGGAAGTTGGCGAGCAGTACTTC.

The V gene is TRBV6-6, the J gene TRBJ1-1, with D unclear. The CDR3 has 12 residues. CDR1 and CDR2 (germline): MNHNY, SVGAGI (reference sequence). Between the trimmed V and J ends, which lost 6 bases and 0 bases, there was a span of 5 bases. The CDR3 sequence: CASSPMNTEAFF. The CDR3 nucleotides are TGTGCCAGCAGCCCTATGAACACTGAAGCTTTCTTT.

The chain has TRBV4-2 and TRBJ1-1, with unresolved D. CDR1 and CDR2 (germline): LGHNA, YNFKEQ. The CDR3 has 14 residues. With 4 bases removed from V and 0 bases from J, the gap between germline ends came to 9 bases. CDR3 sequence: CASSPFGVNTEAFF. The CDR3 nucleotides read TGTGCCAGCAGCCCCTTCGGGGTGAACACTGAAGCTTTCTTT.

In this sample, this clone turned up a few times. The V and J genes are TRBV6-5 and TRBJ2-3; 8 bases agree with TRBD2. V was pared by 6 bases and J by 4 bases, with 3 bases of the junction left unmatched. Germline CDR1 MNHEY, CDR2 SVGAGI. The CDR3 length is 13 residues. The CDR3 region is CASSWRGADTQYF. For the CDR3, the DNA is TGTGCCAGCAGCTGGCGGGGGGCAGATACGCAGTATTTT.